This TCR beta chain is from a study of blood T cell repertoires in COVID-19. CDR3 size: 16 residues. The ends lost 5 bases at V and 5 bases at J; junction bases unmatched: 10. Germline V CDR1 and CDR2: MGHRA, YSYEKL. The data were produced by immunoSEQ multiplex PCR, yet TCRdb's version contains in-frame clones alone and is incomplete. The profile covers under 250,000 clones, with over 70% appearing a single time and around 7.9% taken by the ten largest. The source of this sequence is a man aged 40-50 years with active or convalescent COVID-19. This chain joins TRBV4-1 and TRBJ1-4, with 8 bases lining up with TRBD1. Sequencing was done on a sample of peripheral blood. CDR3 sequence (DNA): TGCGCCAGCAGCGGCCGGGAAAGGACAGGGAATGAAAAACTGTTTTTT. The encoded protein is CASSGRERTGNEKLFF.